The clone carrying this TCR beta chain was seen a handful of times. Sequenced material consisted of expressed TCRB transcripts (all of the isolated RNA was reverse transcribed). Libraries were prepared by immunoSEQ multiplex PCR; TCRdb keeps only in-frame clonotypes and omits some of them. The repertoire has 150,000 to 180,000 clones, 8.5% to 14% of them found once; the top ten carry around 2%. The data originate from a study of beta chain features in type 1 diabetes. The CDR3 loop spans 9 amino acids. Germline values: CDR1 DFQATT, CDR2 SNEGSKA (reference sequence). Sequencing was done on a sample of central memory CD4+ T cells from blood. The sequence was obtained from a man aged 18 to 35 in good health. The rearrangement uses TRBV20-1 and TRBJ1-1; a weak D match, TRBD1 (5 bases). The CDR3 DNA is TGCCGTGGACACGATGAAGCTTTCTTT. This translates into CRGHDEAFF.